Following are 3 T cell receptor beta chains from one sample sequenced in a study of CD8 T cells in ankylosing spondylitis. Each CDR3 protein gets one entry after TCRdb re-called the 5' RACE reads with MiXCR. The sample contains 180,000 or so distinct CDR3 sequences, about 9.9% of which appear only once. Sequenced: blood, either unsorted or a sorted T cell fraction (not recorded which). These receptors were collected from a male donor with ankylosing spondylitis or in good health (not recorded which).

This clonotype was observed many times. This chain joins TRBV20-1 and TRBJ1-2; TRBD1 might be the D (6 bases). V shed 5 bases and J shed 0 bases, with 10 bases lying between them. The CDR3 has 13 amino acids. Germline V lookup: CDR1 DFQATT, CDR2 SNEGSKA (reference sequence). CDR3 sequence: CSASTGSNYGYTF. In nucleotides, the CDR3 is TGCAGTGCTTCGACAGGATCTAACTATGGCTACACCTTC.

The chain links TRBV20-1 to TRBJ1-4; a possible D gene is TRBD1 (6 bases). From germline, CDR1 is DFQATT and CDR2 SNEGSKA (reference sequence). This CDR3 region has 14 residues. Trimming took off 6 bases at V and 4 bases at J, with 15 bases between the two ends. CDR3 protein: CSAPRQDSNEKLFF. In nucleotides, the CDR3 is TGCAGTGCACCACGCCAGGACAGTAATGAAAAACTGTTTTTT.

This chain uses TRBV6-1 with TRBJ2-3, with TRBD2 matching 13 bases. Unmatched junction bases numbered 3, after V lost 2 bases and J lost 7 bases. Germline V lookup: CDR1 MNHNS, CDR2 SASEGT. The CDR3 is made up of 15 amino acids. The CDR3 bases are TGTGCCAGCAGTGAACAGGGACTAGCGGGAAATACGCAGTATTTT. It encodes CASSEQGLAGNTQYF.